These 17 T cell receptor beta chains share one sample of origin, sequenced in a study of blood T cell repertoires in COVID-19. The table came from immunoSEQ multiplex PCR; TCRdb's copy has only in-frame clones and leaves some out. The data contain about 250,000 clones, 88% of them singletons. Sequencing used peripheral blood. The receptors were sampled from a woman in her thirties with COVID-19, enrolled during active disease.

The J gene is TRBJ2-7, the V gene TRBV9; 7 bases map to TRBD1. CDR3 size: 11 residues. Germline CDR1 and CDR2: SGDLS and YYNGEE. Trimming cost V 4 bases and J 11 bases; bases outside gene matches: 6. The CDR3 DNA sequence: TGTGCCAGCAGCCCGACAGGGCGTGAGTACTTC. Its translation is CASSPTGREYF.

This clone was found once. The chain carries TRBV7-2 and TRBJ2-7; 8 bases are shared with TRBD2. CDR3 length equals 16 residues. CDR1 is SGHTA, CDR2 FQGNSA, per germline. The V gene end was trimmed by 1 base and the J gene end by 0 bases; junction bases not matched to a gene: 5. CDR3 amino acids: CASSLGQRGSSYEQYF. DNA for the CDR3: TGTGCCAGCAGCTTAGGTCAGCGGGGGAGCTCCTACGAGCAGTACTTC.

This clone was seen just once. The V gene is TRBV7-8, the J gene TRBJ1-5; 10 nucleotides agree with TRBD1. The V gene end was trimmed by 1 base and the J gene end by 7 bases; junction bases not matched to a gene: 10. The CDR3 is made up of 17 amino acids. Germline CDR1 SGHVS, CDR2 FQNEAQ. For the CDR3, the DNA is TGTGCCAGCAGCTTAGTCCGGGACAGGGGAATTAGCCAGCCCCAGCATTTT. Translation: CASSLVRDRGISQPQHF.

This clone has just a few counts. The chain combines TRBV7-9 with TRBJ1-1, with D possibly matching TRBD1 (5 bases). Germline V lookup: CDR1 SEHNR, CDR2 FQNEAQ (reference sequence). Trimming stripped 0 bases from V and 3 bases from J, with 11 bases between. The CDR3 covers 15 residues. The CDR3 loop reads CASSLAGGRDTEAFF. The CDR3 DNA reads as TGTGCCAGCAGCTTAGCGGGGGGAAGAGACACTGAAGCTTTCTTT.

The rearrangement joins TRBV27 to TRBJ1-1; 8 nucleotides match TRBD1. The CDR3 sequence is 13 residues long. Unmatched junction bases numbered 2, after V lost 2 bases and J lost 6 bases. Germline CDR1 and CDR2: MNHEY and SMNVEV (reference sequence). CDR3 sequence reads: CASSLGQGAEAFF. The CDR3, as DNA: TGTGCCAGCAGTTTAGGACAGGGCGCTGAAGCTTTCTTT.

The chain joins TRBV18 to TRBJ1-5; the D is unclear. Trimming cost V 2 bases and J 5 bases, with 7 bases left between them. Germline values: CDR1 KGHSH, CDR2 LQKENI. This CDR3 is built from 13 residues. CDR3: CASSPLPDQPQHF. The CDR3, as DNA: TGTGCCAGCTCACCATTGCCGGATCAGCCCCAGCATTTT.

This clone was observed a handful of times. The gene calls are TRBV4-1 and TRBJ1-2, with D perhaps matching TRBD1 (6 bases). Germline CDR1 reads MGHRA; CDR2 reads YSYEKL. The CDR3 spans 15 residues. V lost 4 bases and J lost 5, with 17 bases in between. The CDR3 DNA follows: TGCGCCAGCAGCCCTCCCGGCATCCAGGGGTATGGCTACACCTTC. Amino acid sequence: CASSPPGIQGYGYTF.

The chain couples TRBV9 to TRBJ1-1; D is uncertain. CDR1 is SGDLS, CDR2 YYNGEE, per germline. The length of the CDR3 is 12 residues. The ends were cut back, 4 bases at V and 2 bases at J, with 6 bases in the middle. The CDR3 DNA sequence: TGTGCCAGCAGCCTGGGCAACACTGAAGCTTTCTTT. Residues: CASSLGNTEAFF. The variable domain in full, completed from reference TRBV9 and TRBJ1-1, reads DSGVTQTPKHLITATGQRVTLRCSPRSGDLSVYWYQQSLDQGLQFLIQYYNGEERAKGNILERFSAQQFPDLHSELNLSSLELGDSALYFCASSLGNTEAFFGQGTRLTVV.

The V and J genes are TRBV7-8 and TRBJ1-5, with TRBD1 as a possible D gene (5 bases). CDR3 length: 15 amino acids. V lost 5 bases to trimming and J lost 0 bases, with 11 bases between them. The germline CDR1 and CDR2 sequences are SGHVS and FQNEAQ. As DNA, the CDR3 is TGTGCCAGCAGCACGGGGGGGGATAGCAATCAGCCCCAGCATTTT. It yields the protein CASSTGGDSNQPQHF. The full variable domain, its missing parts supplied by reference TRBV7-8 and TRBJ1-5, is GAGVSQSPRYKVAKRGQDVALRCDPISGHVSLFWYQQALGQGPEFLTYFQNEAQLDKSGLPSDRFFAERPEGSVSTLKIQRTQQEDSAVYLCASSTGGDSNQPQHFGDGTRLSIL.

This rearrangement joins TRBV18 to TRBJ2-5; a weak D match, TRBD1 (5 bases). Trimming left V 0 bases short and J 5 bases short, with 13 bases between. Per germline, CDR1 KGHSH and CDR2 LQKENI. This CDR3 contains 15 residues. CDR3 in DNA: TGTGCCAGCTCACCACCGTATGGTCAGGGTGAGACCCAGTACTTC. Amino acids: CASSPPYGQGETQYF.

The genes are TRBV11-3 and TRBJ1-1; D remains unclear. With 1 base removed from V and 1 base from J, the gap between germline ends came to 7 bases. This CDR3 region has 14 residues. Per germline, CDR1 SGHNT and CDR2 YENEEA. The CDR3 reads CASSLGQSNTEAFF. The DNA of the CDR3 is TGTGCCAGCAGCTTAGGCCAGTCGAACACTGAAGCTTTCTTT.

This clone is medium-sized. The chain joins TRBV15 to TRBJ1-1; 9 nucleotides agree with TRBD1. Germline lookup yields CDR1 LNHNV and CDR2 YYDKDF (reference sequence). This CDR3 region has 15 residues. V was clipped by 3 bases and J by 4 bases; unmatched bases: 6. Here the CDR3 reads CATSRDRGGGTEAFF. CDR3 bases: TGTGCCACCAGCAGGGACAGGGGTGGAGGCACTGAAGCTTTCTTT.

This chain uses TRBV7-9 with TRBJ1-3; D unresolved. Germline V lookup: CDR1 SEHNR, CDR2 FQNEAQ (reference sequence). The ends were cut back, 1 base at V and 7 bases at J, with 17 bases in the middle. There are 16 residues in the CDR3. The CDR3 protein is CASSLGPSMERNTIYF. The CDR3 nucleotides read TGTGCCAGCAGCTTAGGGCCTTCTATGGAGAGGAACACCATATATTTT.

The J gene is TRBJ2-7, the V gene TRBV18; D perhaps matches TRBD1 (5 bases). Germline V gives CDR1 KGHSH, CDR2 LQKENI. The CDR3 consists of 13 residues. V lost 0 bases and J 3 bases, leaving 6 bases between the germline ends. The CDR3 spells CASSPPTDYEQYF. The CDR3 coding sequence is TGTGCCAGCTCACCACCGACAGACTACGAGCAGTACTTC.

V is TRBV27 and J is TRBJ2-2; D might be TRBD2 (5 bases). The CDR3 extends over 15 amino acids. Trimming cost V 2 bases and J 4 bases, with 11 bases left between them. Looked up from germline, CDR1 is MNHEY and CDR2 is SMNVEV (reference sequence). The CDR3 nucleotides are TGTGCCAGCAGTTTACGTAGCGATGCCACCGGGGAGCTGTTTTTT. As protein: CASSLRSDATGELFF.

This rearrangement joins TRBV27 to TRBJ2-5; D possibly corresponds to TRBD1 (6 bases). The CDR3 consists of 12 residues. V dropped 3 bases and J dropped 4 bases, with 6 bases sitting between them. Per the germline V gene, CDR1 is MNHEY and CDR2 is SMNVEV (reference sequence). The CDR3 sequence is CASSFRGETQYF. CDR3 nucleotide sequence: TGTGCCAGCAGTTTCAGGGGAGAGACCCAGTACTTC.

The J gene is TRBJ1-4, the V gene TRBV15; 7 bases map to TRBD1. The ends lost 0 bases at V and 7 bases at J; junction bases unmatched: 2. Germline V gene sequence: CDR1 LNHNV, CDR2 YYDKDF (reference sequence). The CDR3 contains 14 residues. The CDR3 bases are TGTGCCACCAGCAGAGATCAGGGGGGTGAAAAACTGTTTTTT. Its translation: CATSRDQGGEKLFF.